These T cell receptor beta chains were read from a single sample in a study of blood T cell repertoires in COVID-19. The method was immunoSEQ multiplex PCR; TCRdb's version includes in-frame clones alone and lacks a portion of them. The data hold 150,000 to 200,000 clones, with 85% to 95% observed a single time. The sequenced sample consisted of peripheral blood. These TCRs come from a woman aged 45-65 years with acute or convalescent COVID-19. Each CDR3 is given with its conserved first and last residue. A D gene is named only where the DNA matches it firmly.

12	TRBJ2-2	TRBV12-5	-	TGTGCTAGTGCAAAGGAGACCGGGGAGCTGTTTTTT	CASAKETGELFF
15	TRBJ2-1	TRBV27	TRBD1	TGTGCCAGCAGTTTTCAGGGGGCGGGAAGAGGTGAGCAGTTCTTC	CASSFQGAGRGEQFF
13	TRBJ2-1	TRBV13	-	TGTGCCAGCAGCGGAACCCCGGAGGTGGAGCAGTTCTTC	CASSGTPEVEQFF
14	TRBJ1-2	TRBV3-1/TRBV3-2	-	TGTGCCAGCAGCCATCTCGTCGGGAGCTATGGCTACACCTTC	CASSHLVGSYGYTF
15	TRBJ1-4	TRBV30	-	TGTGCCTGGACCGAAGGTAGAGGGCGAACGGAAAAACTGTTTTTT	CAWTEGRGRTEKLFF
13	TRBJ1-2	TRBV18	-	TGTGCCAGCTCACCAGGGCGTGACTATGGCTACACCTTC	CASSPGRDYGYTF
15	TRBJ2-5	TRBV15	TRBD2	TGTGCCACCAGCAGAGCAGCGGGGTTACAAGAGACCCAGTACTTC	CATSRAAGLQETQYF
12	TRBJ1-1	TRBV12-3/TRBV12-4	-	TGTGCCAGCAGTTCCGCCCGGTCTGAAGCTTTCTTT	CASSSARSEAFF
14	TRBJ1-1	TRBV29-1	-	TGCAGCGTTCGGGATAGTGGACGGAACACTGAAGCTTTCTTT	CSVRDSGRNTEAFF
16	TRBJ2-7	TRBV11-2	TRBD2	TGTGCCAGCAGCGTTCGCGCGACTAGCGGGGGCTACGAGCAGTACTTC	CASSVRATSGGYEQYF
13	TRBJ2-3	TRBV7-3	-	TGTGCCAGCAGCTCCGAACAGGGATATACGCAGTATTTT	CASSSEQGYTQYF
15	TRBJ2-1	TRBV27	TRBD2	TGTGCCAGCAGTTCTTATAGCGGGACCTACAATGAGCAGTTCTTC	CASSSYSGTYNEQFF
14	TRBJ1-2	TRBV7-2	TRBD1	TGTGCCAGCAGCTTATATGGGGACAGCTATGGCTACACCTTC	CASSLYGDSYGYTF
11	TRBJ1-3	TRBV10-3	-	TGTGCCATCAGTGCGGGAGACACCATATATTTT	CAISAGDTIYF
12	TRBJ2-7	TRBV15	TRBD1	TGTGCCACCAGCAACCACAGGGGGGAAAAGTACTTC	CATSNHRGEKYF
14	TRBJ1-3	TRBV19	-	TGTGCCTGTAGCCCCCCCTCCTCTGGAAACACCATATATTTT	CACSPPSSGNTIYF